The clone carrying this T cell receptor (beta chain) was counted at least ten times. These data come from a study of T cells in Graves' hyperthyroidism and ophthalmopathy. The CDR3 has 16 amino acids. With 1 base clipped from V and 2 bases from J, the junction kept 8 bases outside the gene matches. Germline CDR1 LGHNA, CDR2 YSLEER. Duration under 3 months, a NOSPECS grade of at least 4, and a Clinical Activity Score of at least 3 characterized the ophthalmopathy patients. Extraction of PBMCs used under 13 ml of fresh peripheral blood. Amplification targeted TCR beta CDR3 regions from RNA transcripts. The primer set for the first-round RT-PCR of the TCR CDR3 was HTBI. Via MiXCR, TCRdb re-called the multiplex PCR reads, giving one row per CDR3 protein. This table has about 52,000 distinct CDR3 sequences, approximately 52% appearing once.

The sample was blood. The chain combines TRBV4-3 with TRBJ2-7, with 7 positions matching TRBD2. The receptor was isolated from a woman in her forties or fifties with Graves' ophthalmopathy. In DNA form, the CDR3 reads TGCGCCAGCAGCCAAGGGGCTAGCGGAGCCGCCTACGAGCAGTACTTC. Encoded protein: CASSQGASGAAYEQYF.